Following are 16 T cell receptor beta chains from one sample sequenced in a study of prognosis after radiotherapy for stage I lung cancer. Genomic DNA was the source, and TCR beta CDR3 was amplified from it by two-round multiplex PCR. First-round PCR amplification was performed with primers specific to each TRBV and TRBJ gene. TCRdb recomputed calls from the multiplex PCR reads with MiXCR, one row per CDR3 protein. Counted here are under 50,000 distinct CDR3 sequences, around 24% occurring once; the ten biggest clones make up 20% to 30%. The sequencing here drew on PBMCs, taken before or after stereotactic body radiation therapy (not recorded which). The receptors shown here come from a donor aged 50 or older with non-small cell lung cancer.

This clonotype was recorded many times. The gene calls are TRBV3-1 and TRBJ1-1; 9 nucleotides match TRBD1. This CDR3 region has 12 residues. J gave up 6 bases and V 7 bases, and 3 bases lay outside the gene matches. Germline V gene lookup returns CDR1 LGHDT and CDR2 YNNKEL (reference sequence). CDR3 residues: CASTRTGAEAFF. Here the CDR3 DNA reads TGTGCCAGCACCAGGACAGGGGCTGAAGCTTTCTTT.

In its sample, this clonotype was seen many times. The chain couples TRBV5-5 to TRBJ1-1; the D is unclear. V lost 2 bases and J lost 1, with 6 bases in between. CDR3 size: 13 residues. Germline V gene lookup returns CDR1 SGHKS and CDR2 YYEKEE (reference sequence). The CDR3 DNA sequence: TGTGCCAGCAGCTTTCCGGGGAACACTGAAGCTTTCTTT. It codes for CASSFPGNTEAFF. Looking up the rest from reference TRBV5-5 and TRBJ1-1 gives the full variable domain: DAGVTQSPTHLIKTRGQQVTLRCSPISGHKSVSWYQQVLGQGPQFIFQYYEKEERGRGNFPDRFSARQFPNYSSELNVNALLLGDSALYLCASSFPGNTEAFFGQGTRLTVV.

This clonotype was observed a single time. This likely traces to a read error, being one base from a far larger clone. This chain joins TRBV6-2 or TRBV6-3 and TRBJ2-5, with TRBD1 matching over 7 bases. The germline CDR1 and CDR2 sequences are MNHEY and SVGEGT. The CDR3 loop spans 13 amino acids. The CDR3 region has the DNA TGTGCCGGGGGACAGCCGTACCAAGAGAACCAGTACTTC. Translated, it gives CAGGQPYQENQYF.

This clonotype was picked up many times. CDR3 nucleotide sequence: TGTGCCAGCAGCCCAAGGGGCCCTTCCTACAATGAGCAGTTCTTC. This sequence encodes CASSPRGPSYNEQFF. The J gene is TRBJ2-1, the V gene TRBV9; D perhaps matches TRBD1 (5 bases). CDR1 is SGDLS, CDR2 YYNGEE, per germline. V was trimmed by 4 bases and J by 1 base, leaving 12 bases between them. This CDR3 is 15 amino acids long.

Turning to this clonotype: Since a much larger clone is just one base distant, this may be a read error. V is TRBV2 and J is TRBJ2-7; D unclear. This CDR3 has 14 residues. Germline V lookup: CDR1 SNHLY, CDR2 FYNNEI. V shed 2 bases and J shed 5 bases, with 13 bases lying between them. CDR3 region: CASSEPYGVDEQYF. The CDR3 nucleotides are TGTGCCAGCAGTGAACCATATGGAGTCGACGAGCAGTACTTC.

Many counts were recorded for this clonotype. The V and J genes are TRBV5-1 and TRBJ2-2; D might be TRBD2 (5 bases). This CDR3 has 14 amino acids. Germline values: CDR1 SGHRS, CDR2 YFSETQ. V was trimmed by 4 bases and J by 4 bases, leaving 11 bases between them. Here the CDR3 reads CASSDGLFTGELFF. DNA of the CDR3: TGCGCCAGCAGCGACGGACTTTTCACCGGGGAGCTGTTTTTT.

This clonotype appeared many times. The rearrangement uses TRBV6-1 and TRBJ2-2; no clear D. The germline V gene has CDR1 MNHNS and CDR2 SASEGT. The CDR3 runs 15 residues. With 6 bases removed from V and 0 bases from J, the gap between germline ends came to 11 bases. The CDR3 DNA sequence: TGTGCCAGCAGGATCACAGCTACGAACACCGGGGAGCTGTTTTTT. This gives the protein CASRITATNTGELFF.

This sequence joins TRBV28 and TRBJ2-7, with 10 bases lining up with TRBD2. Gene TRBJ2-1 matches the end of the DNA better, so the J call may be wrong. The length of the CDR3 is 14 residues. Germline CDR1 reads MDHEN; CDR2 reads SYDVKM. The CDR3 DNA reads as TGTGCCAGCAGGTATAGCGGGGGGTCCCACGAGCAGTTCTTC. It translates to CASRYSGGSHEQFF.

This clonotype was picked up many times. This chain connects TRBV28 to TRBJ2-7; D is ambiguous. The CDR3 is 12 residues long. Germline lookup yields CDR1 MDHEN and CDR2 SYDVKM. Trimming shortened V by 8 bases and J by 2 bases, and 10 bases separated the two germline ends. Here the CDR3 DNA reads TGTGCCAGCTCCGCTAGACCCTACGAGCAGTACTTC. This sequence encodes CASSARPYEQYF.

This clonotype was counted ten times or more. The V and J genes are TRBV5-6 and TRBJ2-2, with D hard to call. CDR1 is SGHDT, CDR2 YYEEEE, per germline. The CDR3 loop spans 12 amino acids. Trimming took off 5 bases at V and 6 bases at J, with 8 bases between the two ends. CDR3 in amino acids: CASREWAGELFF. CDR3 in DNA: TGTGCCAGCAGGGAATGGGCCGGGGAGCTGTTTTTT. Together with reference TRBV5-6 and TRBJ2-2, the CDR3 gives the full variable domain: DAGVTQSPTHLIKTRGQQVTLRCSPKSGHDTVSWYQQALGQGPQFIFQYYEEEERQRGNFPDRFSGHQFPNYSSELNVNALLLGDSALYLCASREWAGELFFGEGSRLTVL.

On this clonotype: This may be a read error, as it is one base from a much larger clone. The chain couples TRBV5-1 to TRBJ1-1, with a tentative D call TRBD1 (6 bases). The CDR3 loop spans 15 amino acids. The germline gives CDR1 SGHRS, CDR2 YFSETQ. V was trimmed by 4 bases and J by 8 bases, leaving 21 bases between them. In DNA, the CDR3 is TGCGCCAGCAGCCCATCCTTTGACAGGAGAGGGGAAGCTTTCTTT. Amino acids: CASSPSFDRRGEAFF. The variable domain in full, completed from reference TRBV5-1 and TRBJ1-1, reads KAGVTQTPRYLIKTRGQQVTLSCSPISGHRSVSWYQQTPGQGLQFLFEYFSETQRNKGNFPGRFSGRQFSNSRSEMNVSTLELGDSALYLCASSPSFDRRGEAFFGQGTRLTVV.

This clonotype showed up many times. The V call is TRBV12-3 or TRBV12-4, the J call TRBJ1-4, with 7 bases identical to TRBD1. The ends lost 5 bases at V and 5 bases at J; junction bases unmatched: 5. This CDR3 comprises 14 residues. CDR3 residues: CASSRDSPNEKLFF. In DNA, the CDR3 is TGTGCCAGCAGTCGGGACAGCCCCAATGAAAAACTGTTTTTT.

As concerns this clonotype: This clone may be a read error of a much larger clone one base away. The chain recombines TRBV27 with TRBJ2-5; D might be TRBD1 (5 bases). This CDR3 is built from 16 residues. Germline values: CDR1 MNHEY, CDR2 SMNVEV (reference sequence). The CDR3 sequence is CDSSLSWGVSQETQYF. For the CDR3, the DNA is TGTGACAGCAGTTTATCGTGGGGCGTATCCCAAGAGACCCAGTACTTC.

In this sample, this clonotype turned up many times. The chain joins TRBV10-2 to TRBJ1-2; 10 positions match TRBD1. CDR1 and CDR2 from the germline V gene are WSHSY and SAAADI. The CDR3 is 15 amino acids. V lost 7 bases and J lost 1; bases outside the gene matches: 6. CDR3 loop: CASIPGTGVNYGYTF. The CDR3 nucleotides are TGCGCCAGCATCCCCGGGACAGGGGTTAACTATGGCTACACCTTC.

This clonotype was counted many times. CDR3 coding DNA: TGTGCCAGCAGTCCAGGGGGGGGGCCTGACACAGATACGCAGTATTTT. Its translation: CASSPGGGPDTDTQYF. V is TRBV28 and J is TRBJ2-3, with D tentatively TRBD1 or TRBD2 (7 bases each). The germline V and J ends were trimmed by 5 bases and 2 bases, with 17 bases remaining between them. CDR1 and CDR2 (germline): MDHEN, SYDVKM. CDR3 length: 16 amino acids.

Turning to this clonotype: A read error is the likely source, as a far larger clone sits one nucleotide away. This rearrangement joins TRBV7-9 to TRBJ2-2; D unresolved. Germline V gene lookup returns CDR1 SEHNR and CDR2 FQNEAQ (reference sequence). Trimming removed 0 bases at V and 3 bases at J, with 8 bases between. This CDR3 region has 15 residues. CDR3 loop: CASSLAHGDTGELFF. The CDR3 nucleotides read TGTGCCAGCAGCTTAGCGCACGGAGACACCGGGGAGCTGTTTTTT.